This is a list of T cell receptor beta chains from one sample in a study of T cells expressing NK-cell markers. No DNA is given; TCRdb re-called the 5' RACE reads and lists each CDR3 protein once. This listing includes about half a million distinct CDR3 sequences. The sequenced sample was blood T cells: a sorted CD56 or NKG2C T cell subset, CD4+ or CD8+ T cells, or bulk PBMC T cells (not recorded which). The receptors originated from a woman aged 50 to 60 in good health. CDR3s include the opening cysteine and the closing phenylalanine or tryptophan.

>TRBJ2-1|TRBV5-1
CASSGTGTSGRNEQFF
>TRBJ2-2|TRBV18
CATPEDYRRSTGELFF
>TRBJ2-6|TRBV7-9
CASSLARGVLTF
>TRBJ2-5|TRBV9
CASIGRSGGDGTQYF
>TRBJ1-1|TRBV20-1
CSADPGQGLAFF
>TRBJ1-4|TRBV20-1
CSARDRGVGEKLFF
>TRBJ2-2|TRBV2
CASSAPSGTPGELFF
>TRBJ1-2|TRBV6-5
CASSYSGREDGYTF
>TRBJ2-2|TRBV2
CASSAGTSGFNTGELFF
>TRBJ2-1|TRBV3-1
CASIHSDRSNEQFF
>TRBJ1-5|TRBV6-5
CASGLRGNQPQHF
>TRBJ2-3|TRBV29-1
CSVDPEGDTQYF
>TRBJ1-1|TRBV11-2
CASSLAWADKAFF
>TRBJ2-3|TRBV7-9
CASSLKELGAVGTDTQYF
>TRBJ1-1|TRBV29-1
CSVDRGVEAFF
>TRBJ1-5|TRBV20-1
CSVGAGGMSNQPQHF
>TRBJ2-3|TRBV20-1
CSARGDSWGTSGRNTQYF
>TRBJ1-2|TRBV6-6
CASRSTEPGYTF
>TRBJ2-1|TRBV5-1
CASASGATFPRNEQFF
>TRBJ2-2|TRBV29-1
CSARGLAGRAGELFF
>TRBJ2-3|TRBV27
CASSLRLGSVGLSTDTQYF
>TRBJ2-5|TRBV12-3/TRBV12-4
CASSSGTGWKGETQYF
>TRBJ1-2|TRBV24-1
CATSDSRDLGYTF
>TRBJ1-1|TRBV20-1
CSARDSELVREAFF
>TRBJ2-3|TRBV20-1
CSASDPQRVGTDTQYF
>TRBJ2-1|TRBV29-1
CSVEGSGYNEQFF
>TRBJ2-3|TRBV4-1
CASSRIGLVVDTQYF
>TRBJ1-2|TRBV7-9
CASSLGQGGWDYGYTF
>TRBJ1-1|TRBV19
CASSISQGFMNTEAFF
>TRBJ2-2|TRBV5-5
CASSVDTSNTGELFF
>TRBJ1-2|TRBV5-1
CASSLALSNYGYTF
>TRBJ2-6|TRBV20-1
CSAEQGAGGANVLTF
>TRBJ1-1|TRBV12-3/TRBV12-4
CASSTTGQTEAFF
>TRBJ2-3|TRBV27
CASSLLESRGDTQYF
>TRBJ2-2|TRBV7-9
CASSPVRRGRRAGELFF
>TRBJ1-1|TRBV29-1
CSVSSGTSTEAFF
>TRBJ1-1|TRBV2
CASRWTGTEAFF
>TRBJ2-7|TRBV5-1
CASSFKDLSYEQYF
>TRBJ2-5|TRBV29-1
CSVGLAVYQETQYF
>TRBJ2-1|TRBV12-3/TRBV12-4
CASSTGTTVREQFF
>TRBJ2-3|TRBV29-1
CSATPTGPDTQYF
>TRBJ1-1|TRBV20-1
CSASTRLMNTEAFF
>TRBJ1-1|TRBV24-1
CATSDARGLNTEAFF
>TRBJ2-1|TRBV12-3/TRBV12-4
CASSLELAGGSYNEQFF
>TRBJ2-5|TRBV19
CASSILTSSQETQYF
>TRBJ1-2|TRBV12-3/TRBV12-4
CASSKEDSPNYGYTF
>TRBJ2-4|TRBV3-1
CASSQEGRRAKNIQYF
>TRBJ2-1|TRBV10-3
CAIRGGQVRNEQFF
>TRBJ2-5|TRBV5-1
CASSLEIQKQETQYF
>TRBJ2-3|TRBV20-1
CSALPSTSGFTDTQYF
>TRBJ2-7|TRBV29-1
CSVSQRVAGEQYF